This TCR beta chain came from a study of blood T cell repertoires in COVID-19. The wider study: Both acute and convalescent COVID-19 samples were obtained from the United States, Italy and Spain. In each case, the material was cDNA or gDNA derived from T cells, B-cell-depleted T cells, or PBMCs.

Trimming took 3 bases from V and 4 from J, leaving 13 bases between them. The CDR3 is made up of 14 amino acids. Germline V gene data show CDR1 as SGDLS and CDR2 as YYNGEE. This clone was observed once. Per the study methods: Amplified reference gene primers provided the basis for estimating nucleated cell counts. The table came from immunoSEQ multiplex PCR; TCRdb's copy has only in-frame clones and leaves some out. That table supplies the V and J calls and clone size; D and trimming were determined from the DNA. The sample includes a few hundred thousand clones, more than 65% of them seen just once. The TCR originated in a woman aged 18 to 35 with acute or convalescent COVID-19. The chain links TRBV9 to TRBJ1-2, with D perhaps TRBD1 (5 bases). The source material was peripheral blood. The chain's CDR3 is CASSAQASVYGYTF. In DNA form, the CDR3 reads TGTGCCAGCAGCGCACAGGCGAGTGTCTATGGCTACACCTTC.